This TCR beta chain was identified in a study of blood T cell repertoires in COVID-19 (dated by TCRdb to 2018 to 2020). Regarding the research as a whole: Samples from collaborators originated in the United States, Italy and Spain and spanned both the acute and convalescent phases of COVID-19. The prospective study material was composed of cDNA or gDNA derived from T cells, B-cell-depleted T cells, or PBMCs. Deeply sampled blood TCRbeta repertoires from subjects exposed to, actively infected with, or recovered from COVID-19 were included in the dataset. The repertoires were released in a freely available public database meant as a resource for research on the immune response to SARS-CoV-2. Samples came from the ongoing ImmuneRACE study (first 160 participants) plus 1,254 subjects from 6 global collaborators. Sample metadata almost always included a de-identified subject ID, COVID-19 status, age in years and sex. Where HLA class I and class II types were available, the types were taken from metadata supplied by the sample provider, not from assay-based typing.

TCRbeta CDR3 regions were amplified from genomic DNA using the immunoSEQ Assay, a bias-controlled multiplex PCR. Processing in the source paper ran as follows. The number of nucleated cells in each sample was estimated from the amplification of reference gene primers within the assay. Sequence reads were collapsed and filtered to measure the absolute abundance of every unique TCRbeta CDR3 rearrangement. For each sample, productive Simpson clonality was calculated by taking the square root of Simpson's diversity index across productive rearrangements. TCRdb limited this immuneACCESS table to in-frame rearrangements with V and J called. A share of clones is missing; checked studies link under half to unresolved V genes, and the rest is unexplained. V, J and clone size reflect that table, while D and trimming were determined from the DNA. The table for this sample lists 90,000 to 100,000 clones; 84% of them were counted only once. Jointly, the top ten make up around 2% of the sample.

Broad study findings and their caveats: The amount of clinical and demographic metadata varied by source and participant and was provided uncurated.

CDR1 is given as MNHNY and CDR2 as SVGAGI, both from the germline V gene (reference sequence). Counted from cysteine to phenylalanine, this CDR3 has 14 amino acids. Only the CDR3 DNA is retained, 42 bases long and in frame from the first base. The germline V and J ends show losses of 6 bases and 1 base respectively, and no gene match explains 5 bases of the junction. Collaborating institutions collected whole blood in K2EDTA tubes following their own protocols. For TCRbeta analysis, collaborators shipped samples in one of three forms: frozen whole blood, isolated PBMCs, or DNA extracted from either of those sample types. In regard to this clone: The clone's antigen remains unknown. No qualities accompany the bases; no much larger clone lies one base away.

The receptor's source is a man aged 65 to 85 with active or convalescent COVID-19. The sample consisted of peripheral blood. The chain uses TRBV6-6 and TRBJ2-5; 7 junctional bases match TRBD2. The CDR3 region reads CASRGVAGQETQYF. The nucleotides are TGTGCCAGCAGGGGGGTAGCGGGCCAAGAGACCCAGTACTTC.